This T cell receptor (beta chain) originates from a study of T cells in Graves' hyperthyroidism and ophthalmopathy. Patients having uncontrolled infection, another autoimmune disease, pregnancy or lactation were not included. RNA transcripts provided the source from which TCR beta CDR3 regions were amplified. An initial round of RT-PCR targeting the TCR CDR3 relied on the HTBI primer set. TCRdb itself ran the multiplex PCR reads through MiXCR, one entry per CDR3 protein. The sample has 450,000 to 500,000 distinct CDR3 sequences, under 25% seen once; the top ten hold 49%. This clonotype has just a few counts. This TCR came from a woman in her seventies with Graves' ophthalmopathy. Source material: blood.

In DNA form, the CDR3 reads TGCGCCAGCAGCCTTAATATAGCATCTCAAGAGACCCAGTACTTC. Translated: CASSLNIASQETQYF. The chain has TRBV5-1 and TRBJ2-5; D call uncertain. V shed 4 bases and J shed 2 bases, with 15 bases lying between them. This CDR3 is built from 15 residues. Germline V CDR1 and CDR2: SGHRS, YFSETQ.